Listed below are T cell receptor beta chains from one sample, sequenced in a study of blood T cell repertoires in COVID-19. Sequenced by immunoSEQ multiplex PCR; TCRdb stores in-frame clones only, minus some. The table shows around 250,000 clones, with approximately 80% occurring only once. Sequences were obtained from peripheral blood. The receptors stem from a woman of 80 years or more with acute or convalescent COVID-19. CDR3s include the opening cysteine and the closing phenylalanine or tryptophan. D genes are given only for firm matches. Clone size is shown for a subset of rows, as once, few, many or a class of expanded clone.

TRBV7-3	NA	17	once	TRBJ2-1	CASSLTGSPGVWNEQFF	TGTGCCAGCAGCTTAACGGGTAGCCCGGGAGTATGGAATGAGCAGTTCTTC
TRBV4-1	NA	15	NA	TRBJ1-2	CASSQAADTNYGYTF	TGCGCCAGCAGCCAAGCCGCGGATACTAACTATGGCTACACCTTC
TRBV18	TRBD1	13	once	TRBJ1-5	CASSADRDQPQHF	TGTGCCAGCTCCGCCGACAGGGATCAGCCCCAGCATTTT
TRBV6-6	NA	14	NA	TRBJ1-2	CASSFAPQTYGYTF	TGTGCCAGCAGTTTCGCCCCCCAGACATATGGCTACACCTTC
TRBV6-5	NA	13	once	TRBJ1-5	CASRANSNQPQHF	TGTGCCAGCAGGGCCAATAGCAATCAGCCCCAGCATTTT
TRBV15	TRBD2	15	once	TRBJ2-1	CATSAGTSSYNEQFF	TGTGCCACCAGCGCAGGGACTAGCTCCTACAATGAGCAGTTCTTC
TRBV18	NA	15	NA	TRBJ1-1	CASSPGWLLNTEAFF	TGTGCCAGCTCACCCGGGTGGCTCCTGAACACTGAAGCTTTCTTT
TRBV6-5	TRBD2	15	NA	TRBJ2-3	CASLGGSGGADTQYF	TGTGCCTCCCTCGGGGGGAGCGGAGGGGCAGATACGCAGTATTTT
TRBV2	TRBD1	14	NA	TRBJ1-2	CASSDLGQGGGYTF	TGTGCCAGCAGTGACCTGGGACAGGGGGGCGGCTACACCTTC
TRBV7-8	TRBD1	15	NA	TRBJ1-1	CASSPRDRVNTEAFF	TGTGCCAGCAGCCCCAGGGACAGGGTGAACACTGAAGCTTTCTTT
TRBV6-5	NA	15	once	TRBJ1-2	CASYLGGAGNYGYTF	TGTGCCAGCTACCTTGGGGGGGCGGGTAACTATGGCTACACCTTC
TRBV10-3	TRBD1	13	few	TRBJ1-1	CAIGDRGNTEAFF	TGTGCCATCGGGGACAGGGGGAACACTGAAGCTTTCTTT
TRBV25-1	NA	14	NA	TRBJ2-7	CASSDSGEGYEQYF	TGTGCCAGCAGTGATTCAGGGGAAGGCTACGAGCAGTACTTC
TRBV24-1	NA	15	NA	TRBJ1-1	CATSEGPAGETEAFF	TGTGCCACCAGTGAGGGGCCCGCAGGGGAGACTGAAGCTTTCTTT
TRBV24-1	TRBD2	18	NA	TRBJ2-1	CATQGLAGLMSSYNEQFF	TGTGCCACACAGGGACTAGCGGGCCTCATGAGCTCCTACAATGAGCAGTTCTTC
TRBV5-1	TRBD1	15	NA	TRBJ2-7	CASSPTTGTTYEQYF	TGCGCCAGCAGCCCCACGACAGGGACGACCTACGAGCAGTACTTC
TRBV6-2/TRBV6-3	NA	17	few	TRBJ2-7	CASSKRINRVSSYEQYF	TGTGCCAGCAGTAAAAGAATTAACAGGGTGAGCTCCTACGAGCAGTACTTC
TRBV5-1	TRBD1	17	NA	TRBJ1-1	CASSGNGGTVMNTEAFF	TGCGCCAGCAGCGGCAACGGAGGGACAGTCATGAACACTGAAGCTTTCTTT
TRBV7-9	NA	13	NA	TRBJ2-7	CASSLVRESEQYF	TGTGCCAGCAGCTTAGTCAGGGAATCCGAGCAATACTTC
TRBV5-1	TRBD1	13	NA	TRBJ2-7	CASSSQGSDEQYF	TGCGCCAGCAGCTCACAGGGGTCCGACGAGCAGTACTTC
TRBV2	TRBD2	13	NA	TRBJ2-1	CATGGLLFSEQFF	TGTGCCACGGGGGGGCTACTTTTCAGTGAGCAGTTCTTC
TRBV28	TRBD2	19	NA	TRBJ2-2	CASSTLLGLARTYTGELFF	TGTGCCAGCAGTACCCTCCTCGGACTAGCGAGAACATACACCGGGGAGCTGTTTTTT
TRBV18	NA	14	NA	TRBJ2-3	CASSQLRSPDTQYF	TGTGCCAGCTCACAACTTCGTTCCCCAGATACGCAGTATTTT
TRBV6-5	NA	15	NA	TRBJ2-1	CASSRLVAETTDQFF	TGTGCCAGCAGTCGCCTAGTTGCGGAGACTACGGACCAGTTCTTC
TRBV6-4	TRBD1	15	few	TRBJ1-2	CASSYRTGSPDGYTF	TGTGCCAGCAGTTACCGGACAGGCTCCCCGGATGGCTACACCTTC
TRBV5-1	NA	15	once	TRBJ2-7	CASSLNSGDPYEQYF	TGCGCCAGCAGCTTGAATTCCGGGGATCCCTACGAGCAGTACTTC
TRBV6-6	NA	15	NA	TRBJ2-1	CASSYFASSYNEQFF	TGTGCCAGCAGTTACTTTGCGAGCTCCTACAATGAGCAGTTCTTC
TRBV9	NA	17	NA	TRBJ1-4	CASSVGAGPTTNEKLFF	TGTGCCAGCAGCGTAGGGGCAGGGCCCACAACTAATGAAAAACTGTTTTTT